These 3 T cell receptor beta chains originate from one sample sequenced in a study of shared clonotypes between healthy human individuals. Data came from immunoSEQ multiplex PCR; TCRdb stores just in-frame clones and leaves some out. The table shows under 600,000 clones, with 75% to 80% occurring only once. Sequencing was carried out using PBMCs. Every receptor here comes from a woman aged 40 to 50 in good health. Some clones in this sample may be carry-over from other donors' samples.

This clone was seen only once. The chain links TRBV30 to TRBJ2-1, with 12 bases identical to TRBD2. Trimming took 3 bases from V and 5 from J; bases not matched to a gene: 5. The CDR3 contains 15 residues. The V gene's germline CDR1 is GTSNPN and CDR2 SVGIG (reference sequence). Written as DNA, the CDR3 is TGTGCCTGGAGATCGACTAGCGGGAGCCACAATGAGCAGTTCTTC. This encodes CAWRSTSGSHNEQFF.

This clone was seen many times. DNA of the CDR3: TGTGCCAGCAGCCCTTGGACAGGCCCCTTCCTCTCTGGGGCCAACGTCCTGACTTTC. Encoded protein: CASSPWTGPFLSGANVLTF. The J gene is TRBJ2-6, the V gene TRBV7-9; TRBD1 aligns across 7 bases. Germline-derived CDR1 and CDR2 are SEHNR and FQNEAQ (reference sequence). With V trimmed by 5 bases and J by 0 bases, 13 bases remained unmatched. The CDR3 has 19 amino acids.

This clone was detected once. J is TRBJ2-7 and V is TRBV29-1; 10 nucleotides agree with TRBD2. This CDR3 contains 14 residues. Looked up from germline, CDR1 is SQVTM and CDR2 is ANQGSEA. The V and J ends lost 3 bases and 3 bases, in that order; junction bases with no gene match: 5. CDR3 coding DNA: TGCAGCGTTGAGGGAGCGGGAGGGGTCTACGAGCAGTACTTC. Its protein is CSVEGAGGVYEQYF.